This is a list of T cell receptor beta chains from one sample in a study of shared clonotypes between healthy human individuals. The data were produced by immunoSEQ multiplex PCR, yet TCRdb's version contains in-frame clones alone and is incomplete. The profile shows fewer than 2.5 million clones, 80% to 95% of them singletons. The sample consisted of naive CD4+ T cells from PBMCs. These receptor sequences come from a man in his late teens or twenties in good health. Some clones in this sample may be carry-over from other donors' samples. Each CDR3 is given without its conserved first and last residue. The size field is filled for only some rows; it gives once, few, many or a size class.

V: TRBV6-1
size: .
CDR3: ASSDRTGANVLT

V: TRBV30
size: few
CDR3: AWSEVGEEAF

V: TRBV29-1
size: .
CDR3: SVDLGTEAF

V: TRBV5-4
size: .
CDR3: ASSSGQPNTEAF

V: TRBV6-1
size: .
CDR3: ASKWDGAYEQY

V: TRBV6-5
size: .
CDR3: ASSTLRQGEGPQH

V: TRBV19
size: .
CDR3: ASSGGLAGGYEQF

V: TRBV25-1
size: .
CDR3: ASSVFGLARATGWY

V: TRBV7-6
size: .
CDR3: ASSLVGGREF

V: TRBV25-1
size: .
CDR3: ASSEYRTLTSSQF

V: TRBV4-1
size: .
CDR3: ASSQDGLAANTGELF

V: TRBV27
size: .
CDR3: ASIEAGGEKLF

V: TRBV6-5
size: .
CDR3: ASRVGTRTGELF

V: TRBV7-2
size: .
CDR3: ASNQISTEGEAF

V: TRBV7-9
size: .
CDR3: ASSPRQTYEQY

V: TRBV23-1
size: .
CDR3: ASSQSSNRRNQPQH

V: TRBV19
size: once
CDR3: ASKNSGGRPHEQY

V: TRBV19
size: .
CDR3: ASSPPLVQAQPQH

V: TRBV5-6
size: .
CDR3: ASSLAQGAVGTTEAF

V: TRBV7-8
size: .
CDR3: ASSLGRGGYGYT